This is a list of T cell receptor beta chains from one sample in a study of early T cells in non-severe SARS-CoV-2 infection. TCRdb re-called the 5' RACE reads with MiXCR, one entry per CDR3 protein. The repertoire holds under 30,000 distinct CDR3 sequences, 4.3% seen once, with 15% to 18% in the top ten. Sequencing was performed on whole blood. Receptor source: an adult who was a healthcare worker with PCR-confirmed SARS-CoV-2 infection or an uninfected control (not recorded which). Both conserved end residues are part of each CDR3. A D gene is named only where the DNA matches it firmly. Not all rows give a size; the values are once, few, many and, for expanded clones, a class.

TRBJ1-5	14	TRBV20-1	.	many	TGCAGTGTAGCGACAGGTTATAGCAATCAGCCCCAGCATTTT	CSVATGYSNQPQHF
TRBJ1-2	12	TRBV2	.	many	TGTGCCAGCAGTGTCGACCGCCCGGGCTACACCTTC	CASSVDRPGYTF
TRBJ2-2	13	TRBV20-1	.	.	TGCAGTCCAGCAAGGGTTCACACCGGGGAGCTGTTTTTT	CSPARVHTGELFF
TRBJ2-5	12	TRBV7-9	.	many	TGTGCCAGCGAGGGGGTCCAAGAGACCCAGTACTTC	CASEGVQETQYF
TRBJ2-7	19	TRBV4-2	TRBD2	many	TGTGCCAGCAGCCAACACCCGGGACTAGCGGGGGGGAGCTCCTACGAGCAGTACTTC	CASSQHPGLAGGSSYEQYF
TRBJ2-7	12	TRBV28	TRBD2	many	TGTGCCAGCAGCGCGGGGGGCGGGAAGCAGTACTTC	CASSAGGGKQYF
TRBJ1-4	17	TRBV10-1	.	many	TGCGCCAGCAGTGGGGATCCCAGGGCCGTGGCTAATGAAAAACTGTTTTTT	CASSGDPRAVANEKLFF
TRBJ2-1	16	TRBV11-2	TRBD2	many	TGTGCCAGCAGCTCGAGGCCTACTAGCGTTAGGAATGAGCAGTTCTTC	CASSSRPTSVRNEQFF
TRBJ2-7	11	TRBV20-1	.	many	TGCAGTGCTCGGATCGCGAACGAGCAGTACTTC	CSARIANEQYF
TRBJ2-7	14	TRBV6-1	.	few	TGTGCCAGCAGTGAAGGTGTCACGAGGGACGAGCAGTACTTC	CASSEGVTRDEQYF
TRBJ2-7	13	TRBV20-1	.	.	TGCAGTGCTCCGGGCCTAACCTCCTACGAGCAGTACTTC	CSAPGLTSYEQYF
TRBJ2-3	14	TRBV3-1	.	many	TGTGCCAGCAGCCAAGATGTGGCAGCAGATACGCAGTATTTT	CASSQDVAADTQYF
TRBJ2-2	15	TRBV11-2	TRBD1	many	TGTGCCAGCAGGGCGGGACAGGGGATTACCGGGGAGCTGTTTTTT	CASRAGQGITGELFF
TRBJ2-7	13	TRBV7-2	.	few	TGTGCCAGCAGCTTAACCGCCGGCTACGAGCAGTACTTC	CASSLTAGYEQYF
TRBJ2-2	12	TRBV29-1	.	.	TGCAGCGCCGCACGGAACACCGGGGAGCTGTTTTTT	CSAARNTGELFF
TRBJ1-1	16	TRBV20-1	TRBD1	many	TGCAGTGCCCAAGAGACAGGGTATGCATGGAACACTGAAGCTTTCTTT	CSAQETGYAWNTEAFF
TRBJ2-1	12	TRBV12-3/TRBV12-4	.	many	TGTGCCAGCAGGCCAACTAGTTTCGAGCAGTTCTTC	CASRPTSFEQFF
TRBJ1-5	14	TRBV29-1	.	many	TGCAGCGTTGGCTGGGGGCCACGGAATCAGCCCCAGCATTTT	CSVGWGPRNQPQHF
TRBJ1-4	14	TRBV11-2	.	many	TGTGCCAGCAGCCAGAGACAGGCTAATGAAAAACTGTTTTTT	CASSQRQANEKLFF
TRBJ2-7	13	TRBV30	TRBD1	many	TGTGCCTACAATACAGGGGGAAGGGACGAGCAGTACTTC	CAYNTGGRDEQYF
TRBJ2-7	16	TRBV5-4	.	many	TGTGCCAGCAGCCCCGGGTCCTCCATACTTGGGAGCGAGCAGTACTTC	CASSPGSSILGSEQYF
TRBJ1-2	16	TRBV5-1	.	.	TGCGCCAGCAGCTTGGGCTCGGGGACTACTAACTATGGCTACACCTTC	CASSLGSGTTNYGYTF
TRBJ2-5	15	TRBV20-1	.	many	TGCAGTGCTCGAGGCACCGGGGGGCTCGGGGAGACCCAGTACTTC	CSARGTGGLGETQYF
TRBJ1-1	17	TRBV4-3	.	many	TGCGCCAGCAGCCAAGATTGGGGCGGAAAAGCCCACACTGAAGCTTTCTTT	CASSQDWGGKAHTEAFF
TRBJ2-2	14	TRBV9	.	many	TGTGCCAGCGGGGGATTGACGAACACCGGGGAGCTGTTTTTT	CASGGLTNTGELFF
TRBJ2-4	11	TRBV5-1	.	many	TGCGCCAGCAGCTTGGGGAACATTCAGTACTTC	CASSLGNIQYF
TRBJ1-5	15	TRBV20-1	TRBD1	many	TGCAGTGCTAGATCCCGGACAGGGGGGGGACAGCCCCAGCATTTT	CSARSRTGGGQPQHF
TRBJ2-1	16	TRBV12-3/TRBV12-4	TRBD2	medium-sized	TGTGCCAGCACCGCTAGCGGGAGGAGTTCCTACAATGAGCAGTTCTTC	CASTASGRSSYNEQFF
TRBJ1-2	14	TRBV5-1	.	many	TGCGCCAGCAGCTTGGGAGCAGGGCTTGGCGGCTACACCTTC	CASSLGAGLGGYTF
TRBJ1-1	13	TRBV7-3	.	many	TGTGCCAGCAGCTTATGGGAAAACACTGAAGCTTTCTTT	CASSLWENTEAFF
TRBJ2-1	13	TRBV27	.	many	TGTGCCAGCAGTTTATACTCCATTACTGAGCAGTTCTTC	CASSLYSITEQFF
TRBJ2-3	14	TRBV11-1	TRBD1	many	TGTGCCAGCAGCCGACGATATAGACAGGGCGGGCAGTATTTT	CASSRRYRQGGQYF
TRBJ2-7	18	TRBV7-8	TRBD1	many	TGTGCCAGCAGCCACGGGACAGGAGCAGCTTTGGCCCTCTACGAGCAGTACTTC	CASSHGTGAALALYEQYF
TRBJ2-3	13	TRBV7-2	.	many	TGTGCCAGCCGGGGGCAACCCGCAGATACGCAGTATTTT	CASRGQPADTQYF
TRBJ2-1	16	TRBV5-6	.	many	TGTGCCAGCAGCTTCCTCGGCCTTAAGTCCTACAATGAGCAGTTCTTC	CASSFLGLKSYNEQFF
TRBJ2-5	11	TRBV14	.	many	TGTGCCAGCAGCCAAGGACCGGGCCAGTACTTC	CASSQGPGQYF